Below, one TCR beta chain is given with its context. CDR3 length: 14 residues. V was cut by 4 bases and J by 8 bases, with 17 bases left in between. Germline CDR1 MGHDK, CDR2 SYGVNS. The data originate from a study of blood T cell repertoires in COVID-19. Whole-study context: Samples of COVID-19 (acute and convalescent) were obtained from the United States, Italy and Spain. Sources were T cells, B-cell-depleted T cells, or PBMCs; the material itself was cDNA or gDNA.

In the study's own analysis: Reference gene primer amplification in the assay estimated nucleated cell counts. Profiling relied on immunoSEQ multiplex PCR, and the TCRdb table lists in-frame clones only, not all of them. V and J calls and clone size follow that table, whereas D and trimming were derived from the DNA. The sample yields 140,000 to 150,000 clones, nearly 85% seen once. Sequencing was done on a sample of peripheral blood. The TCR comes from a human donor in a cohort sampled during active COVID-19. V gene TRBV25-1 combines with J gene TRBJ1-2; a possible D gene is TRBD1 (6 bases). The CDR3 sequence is CASSVPGDWVGYTF. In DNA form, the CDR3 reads TGTGCCAGCAGTGTCCCAGGGGATTGGGTAGGCTACACCTTC.